One sample yielded the 24 T cell receptor beta chains listed below, sequenced in a study of blood T cell repertoires in COVID-19. This table comes from immunoSEQ multiplex PCR, and its TCRdb copy is limited to in-frame clones, with some not included. The sample includes approximately 380,000 clones, 85% seen only once; the top ten take 3% to 4.5%. The sample was peripheral blood. The receptors here all came from a woman in her late teens or twenties with acute or convalescent COVID-19.

This rearrangement joins TRBV7-3 to TRBJ2-5; TRBD2 agrees at 13 bases. The germline V gene encodes CDR1 SGHTA and CDR2 FQGTGA. Trimming removed 5 bases from V and 3 bases from J; junction bases left unmatched: 6. CDR3 length: 16 residues. CDR3 amino acids: CASSLGTSGVEETQYF. In nucleotides, the CDR3 is TGTGCCAGCAGCCTAGGGACTAGCGGGGTGGAAGAGACCCAGTACTTC.

The chain links TRBV5-1 to TRBJ1-3; D is unclear. CDR3 length equals 13 residues. CDR1 is SGHRS and CDR2 is YFSETQ in the germline V gene. The V gene lost 4 bases and the J gene lost 4 bases, with 9 bases spanning the gap. The CDR3 DNA reads as TGCGCCAGCAGCATCGACTCCGGAAACACCATATATTTT. As protein: CASSIDSGNTIYF.

The genes are TRBV6-5 and TRBJ1-6; no definite D call. The V end was cut by 4 bases, the J end by 8 bases, with 12 bases between. The CDR3 loop spans 14 amino acids. Per the germline V gene, CDR1 is MNHEY and CDR2 is SVGAGI. CDR3 sequence (DNA): TGTGCCAGCAGTTCTCGGACGGACTATTCACCCCTCCACTTT. Translating gives CASSSRTDYSPLHF.

V gene TRBV7-9 combines with J gene TRBJ1-4; D remains ambiguous. This CDR3 has 14 amino acids. Per the germline V gene, CDR1 is SEHNR and CDR2 is FQNEAQ (reference sequence). V lost 1 base and J lost 2, with 5 bases in between. CDR3 sequence: CASSLGHTNEKLFF. For the CDR3, the DNA is TGTGCCAGCAGCTTAGGACACACTAATGAAAAACTGTTTTTT.

The CDR3 loop reads CASSVEGQGKNIQYF. For the CDR3, the DNA is TGTGCCAGCAGCGTAGAGGGACAGGGAAAAAACATTCAGTACTTC. The J gene is TRBJ2-4, the V gene TRBV9; 9 bases agree with TRBD1. CDR3 size: 15 residues. J lost 4 bases, V lost 0 bases, and 2 bases had no gene match. CDR1 SGDLS and CDR2 YYNGEE come from the germline V gene.

Only one count was recorded for this clone. This chain links TRBV28 with TRBJ2-1; the match to TRBD2 covers 9 bases. This CDR3 comprises 14 residues. Germline V gene sequence: CDR1 MDHEN, CDR2 SYDVKM. The V gene end was trimmed by 10 bases and the J gene end by 6 bases; junction bases not matched to a gene: 10. The CDR3 sequence is CATYLAGDGNEQFF. The CDR3 DNA follows: TGTGCCACGTACTTAGCGGGAGACGGCAATGAGCAGTTCTTC.

The V and J genes are TRBV24-1 and TRBJ2-3; D may be TRBD2 (6 bases). This CDR3 contains 13 residues. CDR1 KGHDR and CDR2 SFDVKD come from the germline V gene. V lost 5 bases and J lost 5, with 10 bases in between. DNA of the CDR3: TGTGCCACCAGTGCGGGAGCGATAGATACGCAGTATTTT. Translated: CATSAGAIDTQYF.

The DNA of the CDR3 is TGTGCCAGCAGTTCTGGCATGGGACAGGGCGATCAGCCCCAGCATTTT. Translating it yields CASSSGMGQGDQPQHF. The chain combines TRBV28 with TRBJ1-5, with TRBD1 matching 9 bases. This CDR3 has 16 amino acids. Losses at the gene ends were 4 bases for V and 5 bases for J; bases not matched to a gene: 9. From germline, CDR1 is MDHEN and CDR2 SYDVKM.

About this clone: One end of the junction does not line up with germline, which may come from a read error. The chain is built from TRBV27 and TRBJ1-1, with TRBD1 matching over 9 bases. This CDR3 spans 16 amino acids. From germline, CDR1 is MNHEY and CDR2 SMNVEV (reference sequence). In nucleotides, the CDR3 is TGTGCCAGCAGTTTAGGCAGGACAGGGGTGAAGACTGAAGCTTTCTTT. Its translation is CASSLGRTGVKTEAFF.

V gene TRBV3-1 (or the pseudogene TRBV3-2) combines with J gene TRBJ2-5, with TRBD2 identical over 8 bases. The CDR3 has 15 amino acids. CDR1 LGHDT and CDR2 YNNKEL come from the germline V gene (reference sequence). V dropped 0 bases and J dropped 5; count of bases not matched to a gene: 5. The CDR3 DNA reads TGTGCCAGCAGCCAAGATTCTCGGGGGGGGGAGACCCAGTACTTC. Protein sequence: CASSQDSRGGETQYF.

This clone has only one observation. This chain joins TRBV6-5 and TRBJ2-7, with 7 bases that match TRBD1. Germline V gene sequence: CDR1 MNHEY, CDR2 SVGAGI. With V trimmed by 6 bases and J by 6 bases, 14 bases remained unmatched. This CDR3 is 15 amino acids long. The CDR3 sequence is CASRLGGHLIGEQYF. The CDR3 DNA follows: TGTGCCAGCAGATTAGGGGGCCACCTGATAGGCGAGCAGTACTTC.

The genes are TRBV7-8 and TRBJ2-7; D may be TRBD1 or TRBD2 (6 bases each). The CDR3 is 12 amino acids. CDR1 is SGHVS and CDR2 is FQNEAQ in the germline V gene. V shed 5 bases and J shed 7 bases, with 12 bases lying between them. This CDR3 is CASSLGGLEQYF. The DNA of the CDR3 is TGTGCCAGCAGCCTAGGGGGGCTAGAGCAGTACTTC.

The chain joins TRBV29-1 to TRBJ1-1; 8 bases align to TRBD1. V lost 8 bases to trimming and J lost 2 bases; unmatched junction nucleotides: 7. Germline CDR1 SQVTM, CDR2 ANQGSEA. The CDR3 length is 13 residues. CDR3 sequence (DNA): TGCAGCCACCGGGGACAGGAAAACACTGAAGCTTTCTTT. Translated: CSHRGQENTEAFF.

The chain uses TRBV7-2 and TRBJ1-2; D might be TRBD1 (6 bases). The V gene lost 8 bases and the J gene lost 8 bases, with 18 bases spanning the gap. This CDR3 has 13 residues. Germline CDR1 is SGHTA and CDR2 is FQGNSA. CDR3 loop: CASGWSEQGGYTF. In DNA, the CDR3 is TGTGCCAGCGGTTGGTCCGAACAGGGAGGCTACACCTTC.

The rearrangement links TRBV5-1 to TRBJ1-2, with D perhaps TRBD1 (6 bases). The CDR3 runs 14 residues. CDR1 is SGHRS and CDR2 is YFSETQ in the germline V gene. Between the trimmed V and J ends, which lost 2 bases and 3 bases, there was a span of 11 bases. CDR3 sequence: CASSLTGKDYGYTF. In DNA form, the CDR3 reads TGCGCCAGCAGCTTAACAGGGAAGGACTATGGCTACACCTTC.

This clone was seen a handful of times. This chain connects TRBV6-5 to TRBJ1-5; 12 positions agree with TRBD1. CDR3 length: 15 amino acids. Per germline, CDR1 MNHEY and CDR2 SVGAGI. Trimming removed 6 bases from V and 7 bases from J; junction bases left unmatched: 7. CDR3 nucleotides: TGTGCCAGCAGGGGACAGGGGGCGATGTGGCAGCCCCAGCATTTT. Protein product: CASRGQGAMWQPQHF.

The rearrangement uses TRBV29-1 and TRBJ1-2; D not resolved. Trimming took off 7 bases at V and 8 bases at J, with 20 bases between the two ends. CDR1 SQVTM and CDR2 ANQGSEA come from the germline V gene. The CDR3 has 13 residues. The CDR3 bases are TGCAGCGGACGAGTGTCTGGTACGGGGGGCTACACCTTC. Residues: CSGRVSGTGGYTF.

CDR3 sequence reads: CASSLAPGQGQNEQYF. CDR3 nucleotide sequence: TGTGCCAGCAGCTTAGCCCCGGGACAGGGACAGAACGAGCAGTACTTC. J is TRBJ2-7 and V is TRBV7-9, with 9 bases aligning to TRBD1. CDR1 is SEHNR and CDR2 is FQNEAQ in the germline V gene (reference sequence). After removal of 0 bases from V and 5 bases from J, the junction contained 8 bases not matched to a gene. CDR3 length: 16 residues. Using reference TRBV7-9 and TRBJ2-7 for the parts outside the CDR3, the full variable domain is DTGVSQNPRHKITKRGQNVTFRCDPISEHNRLYWYRQTLGQGPEFLTYFQNEAQLEKSRLLSDRFSAERPKGSFSTLEIQRTEQGDSAMYLCASSLAPGQGQNEQYFGPGTRLTVT.

The chain combines TRBV24-1 with TRBJ2-2, with 8 bases fitting TRBD1. The CDR3 runs 13 residues. J gave up 4 bases and V 10 bases, and 4 bases lay outside the gene matches. The V gene's germline CDR1 is KGHDR and CDR2 SFDVKD. CDR3 residues: CATETGVTGELFF. The CDR3, as DNA: TGTGCCACGGAGACAGGGGTCACCGGGGAGCTGTTTTTT.

CDR3 sequence reads: CATTRPTLGYSNQPQHF. CDR3 DNA: TGTGCCACCACTCGACCGACCCTAGGATATAGTAATCAGCCCCAGCATTTT. This sequence joins TRBV24-1 and TRBJ1-5, with D hard to call. Germline lookup yields CDR1 KGHDR and CDR2 SFDVKD. V was shortened by 8 bases and J by 4 bases, with 23 bases between the two germline ends. The CDR3 consists of 17 residues.

As to this clone: The identical CDR3 is also encoded by other nucleotide sequences in the sample. The rearrangement uses TRBV3-1 (or the pseudogene TRBV3-2) and TRBJ1-2; weak D call: TRBD1 (6 bases). CDR1 is LGHDT and CDR2 is YNNKEL in the germline V gene (reference sequence). Trimming shortened V by 3 bases and J by 2 bases, and 7 bases separated the two germline ends. This CDR3 is built from 13 residues. CDR3 in DNA: TGTGCCAGCAGCCAGGACAGAAACTATGGCTACACCTTC. It specifies CASSQDRNYGYTF.

The V and J genes are TRBV2 and TRBJ1-2; D not resolved. Per the germline V gene, CDR1 is SNHLY and CDR2 is FYNNEI. This CDR3 comprises 13 residues. V shed 3 bases and J shed 7 bases, with 12 bases lying between them. The CDR3 nucleotides are TGTGCCAGCAGTGATAATAACAGCCTTGGCTACACCTTC. Residues: CASSDNNSLGYTF.

The V and J genes are TRBV3-1 (or the pseudogene TRBV3-2) and TRBJ2-1, with D maybe TRBD2 (5 bases). V shed 4 bases and J shed 8 bases, with 12 bases lying between them. Germline lookup yields CDR1 LGHDT and CDR2 YNNKEL (reference sequence). The CDR3 is 13 residues long. The CDR3 DNA reads TGTGCCAGCAGCCGCAAGGGAGTGGATGAGCAGTTCTTC. As protein: CASSRKGVDEQFF.

The chain employs TRBV5-5 and TRBJ1-1; D is undetermined. V was shortened by 2 bases and J by 0 bases, with 8 bases between the two germline ends. Germline V gene lookup returns CDR1 SGHKS and CDR2 YYEKEE (reference sequence). There are 14 residues in the CDR3. The CDR3 loop is CASSLRQLNTEAFF. CDR3 nucleotides: TGTGCCAGCAGCTTACGTCAGTTGAACACTGAAGCTTTCTTT.